Listed below are T cell receptor beta chains from one sample, sequenced in a study of PD-1 blockade in classical Hodgkin lymphoma. Sequencing used immunoSEQ multiplex PCR; TCRdb keeps in-frame clones, though not all of them. Of 50,000 or so clones detected, 65% to 80% appear once; the ten largest clones hold over 9.5%. The material sequenced was peripheral blood mononuclear cells (PBMCs), taken before the fourth cycle of nivolumab. The receptor set was obtained from a human donor with classical Hodgkin lymphoma. Both conserved end residues are part of each CDR3. D genes are given only for firm matches. Clone size is shown for a subset of rows, as once, few, many or a class of expanded clone.

clone size: .
V gene: TRBV28
D gene: .
J gene: TRBJ2-7
CDR3 DNA: TGTGCCAGCAGTTTACCCGATGTATCTGGGAACGAGCAGTACTTC
CDR3 protein: CASSLPDVSGNEQYF

clone size: .
V gene: TRBV2
D gene: .
J gene: TRBJ2-7
CDR3 DNA: TGTGCCAGCAGTGTCGAACAGGTGGGGCAGTACTTC
CDR3 protein: CASSVEQVGQYF

clone size: .
V gene: TRBV4-3
D gene: .
J gene: TRBJ2-5
CDR3 DNA: TGCGCCAGCAGCCATAGAGGGCCCGAAGAGACCCAGTACTTC
CDR3 protein: CASSHRGPEETQYF

clone size: few
V gene: TRBV7-8
D gene: .
J gene: TRBJ2-7
CDR3 DNA: TGTGCCAGCAGCTTAGGGCCAACCGCCTCCTACGAGCAGTACTTC
CDR3 protein: CASSLGPTASYEQYF

clone size: .
V gene: TRBV28
D gene: .
J gene: TRBJ1-2
CDR3 DNA: TGTGCCAGCAGTTTAGGAAGATATGGCTACACCTTC
CDR3 protein: CASSLGRYGYTF

clone size: .
V gene: TRBV4-3
D gene: TRBD2
J gene: TRBJ2-5
CDR3 DNA: TGCGCCAGCAGCCAGTCTCACCCGGGAGGCGGAGAGACCCAGTACTTC
CDR3 protein: CASSQSHPGGGETQYF

clone size: .
V gene: TRBV5-1
D gene: TRBD1
J gene: TRBJ2-5
CDR3 DNA: TGCGCCAGCAGCTTGGGCGGACAGGGGGGAGAGACCCAGTACTTC
CDR3 protein: CASSLGGQGGETQYF

clone size: .
V gene: TRBV6-8
D gene: TRBD2
J gene: TRBJ2-7
CDR3 DNA: TGTGCCAGCACTACTTTATCGAAGCGGGAGGTAGACGAGCAGTACTTC
CDR3 protein: CASTTLSKREVDEQYF

clone size: .
V gene: TRBV6-6
D gene: .
J gene: TRBJ2-4
CDR3 DNA: TGTGCCAGCAGTCCTCTTTCTGTGGTAGCCAAAAACATTCAGTACTTC
CDR3 protein: CASSPLSVVAKNIQYF

clone size: .
V gene: TRBV19
D gene: TRBD2
J gene: TRBJ2-3
CDR3 DNA: TGTGCCAGTAGTATAGAGGCAGCGGGAGGGCGGGATACGCAGTATTTT
CDR3 protein: CASSIEAAGGRDTQYF

clone size: .
V gene: TRBV5-1
D gene: .
J gene: TRBJ2-1
CDR3 DNA: TGCGCCAGCAGGCGATGGGGCTCCTACAATGAGCAGTTCTTC
CDR3 protein: CASRRWGSYNEQFF

clone size: few
V gene: TRBV7-2
D gene: .
J gene: TRBJ2-3
CDR3 DNA: TGTGCCAGCAGCAAAACTCCCTTCGCTAGCACAGATACGCAGTATTTT
CDR3 protein: CASSKTPFASTDTQYF

clone size: .
V gene: TRBV28
D gene: .
J gene: TRBJ2-3
CDR3 DNA: TGTGCCAGCAGCCCAGGGGATAGCACAGATACGCAGTATTTT
CDR3 protein: CASSPGDSTDTQYF

clone size: .
V gene: TRBV5-1
D gene: .
J gene: TRBJ2-7
CDR3 DNA: TGCGCCAGCAGCTCTTTCGGCGGGCCCTCCTACGAGCAGTACTTC
CDR3 protein: CASSSFGGPSYEQYF

clone size: .
V gene: TRBV19
D gene: .
J gene: TRBJ2-7
CDR3 DNA: TGTGCCAGTAAGCCAGGGAGTTCCTACGAGCAGTACTTC
CDR3 protein: CASKPGSSYEQYF

clone size: .
V gene: TRBV5-1
D gene: TRBD2
J gene: TRBJ2-3
CDR3 DNA: TGCGCCAGCAGCTTGGTGAGGAGCGGGAGAGGCACAGATACGCAGTATTTT
CDR3 protein: CASSLVRSGRGTDTQYF

clone size: .
V gene: TRBV6-1
D gene: TRBD1
J gene: TRBJ2-2
CDR3 DNA: TGTGCCAGCAGAAAACAGGGGGCGGACACCGGGGAGCTGTTTTTT
CDR3 protein: CASRKQGADTGELFF

clone size: .
V gene: TRBV13
D gene: .
J gene: TRBJ2-1
CDR3 DNA: TGTGCCAGCAGCTTAGGGGACCGCGGATTTAATGAGCAGTTCTTC
CDR3 protein: CASSLGDRGFNEQFF

clone size: .
V gene: TRBV14
D gene: .
J gene: TRBJ1-2
CDR3 DNA: TGTGCCAGCAGCCAAGTAACGGGTTCGACCTATGGCTACACCTTC
CDR3 protein: CASSQVTGSTYGYTF

clone size: .
V gene: TRBV7-8
D gene: .
J gene: TRBJ2-4
CDR3 DNA: TGTGCCAGCAGCTTAGCGCGGGATAAAAACATTCAGTACTTC
CDR3 protein: CASSLARDKNIQYF

clone size: many
V gene: TRBV9
D gene: TRBD2
J gene: TRBJ2-7
CDR3 DNA: TGTGCCAGCAGCGTCACGGGAGGAGACGGTAGCTACGAGCAGTACTTC
CDR3 protein: CASSVTGGDGSYEQYF

clone size: .
V gene: TRBV18
D gene: TRBD1
J gene: TRBJ1-3
CDR3 DNA: TGTGCCAGCTCACCAACACAGGGGTCTGGAAACACCATATATTTT
CDR3 protein: CASSPTQGSGNTIYF

clone size: once
V gene: TRBV28
D gene: .
J gene: TRBJ2-7
CDR3 DNA: TGTGCCAGCAGTCCGGTTTACAGGGTCTCCTACGAGCAGTACTTC
CDR3 protein: CASSPVYRVSYEQYF

clone size: .
V gene: TRBV23-1
D gene: TRBD1
J gene: TRBJ1-1
CDR3 DNA: TGCGCCAGCAGATTGGACAGGGGAGTGCGGACTGAAGCTTTCTTT
CDR3 protein: CASRLDRGVRTEAFF

clone size: .
V gene: TRBV18
D gene: TRBD1
J gene: TRBJ2-3
CDR3 DNA: TGTGCCAGCTCACCCCTTGGGACAGAAAAGGGGTATTTT
CDR3 protein: CASSPLGTEKGYF

clone size: .
V gene: TRBV2
D gene: TRBD1
J gene: TRBJ1-5
CDR3 DNA: TGTGCCAGCAGTCGGGACAGGGGGAATCAGCCCCAGCATTTT
CDR3 protein: CASSRDRGNQPQHF

clone size: .
V gene: TRBV6-5
D gene: TRBD1
J gene: TRBJ1-1
CDR3 DNA: TGTGCCAGCAGTTACACAGGGGGCGGGTTGGGTACTGAAGCTTTCTTT
CDR3 protein: CASSYTGGGLGTEAFF

clone size: .
V gene: TRBV11-3
D gene: TRBD1
J gene: TRBJ2-3
CDR3 DNA: TGTGCCAGCAGCTTAGAGGGGACAGGGACCACAGATACGCAGTATTTT
CDR3 protein: CASSLEGTGTTDTQYF

clone size: .
V gene: TRBV6-1
D gene: TRBD1
J gene: TRBJ2-7
CDR3 DNA: TGTGCCAGCATAAGACAGGGGAACGAGCAGTACTTC
CDR3 protein: CASIRQGNEQYF

clone size: .
V gene: TRBV29-1
D gene: TRBD1
J gene: TRBJ1-2
CDR3 DNA: TGCAGCGTAGGGGACAGGGTCTATGGCTACACCTTC
CDR3 protein: CSVGDRVYGYTF

clone size: .
V gene: TRBV25-1
D gene: .
J gene: TRBJ2-2
CDR3 DNA: TGTGCCAGCAGTGAATCCCCGGGACCCCGAAGGGAGCTGTTTTTT
CDR3 protein: CASSESPGPRRELFF

clone size: few
V gene: TRBV27
D gene: TRBD2
J gene: TRBJ2-7
CDR3 DNA: TGTGCCAGTTTCCAAGCGGGAGCTCGTGAGCAGTACTTC
CDR3 protein: CASFQAGAREQYF

clone size: .
V gene: TRBV28
D gene: TRBD1
J gene: TRBJ2-7
CDR3 DNA: TGTGCCAGCATTCCACTTCGGGGACAGCTACACCTGAGCTCCTACGAGCAGTACTTC
CDR3 protein: CASIPLRGQLHLSSYEQYF